A selection of T cell receptor beta chains follows, all from one sample in a study of cytomegalovirus exposure and HLA in healthy donors. Measured with immunoSEQ multiplex PCR; TCRdb has only the in-frame clones, and not every one. The sample records 100,000 to 150,000 clones, roughly 82% being singletons. The sample comprised PBMCs. These receptors were taken from a male donor in good health and CMV-seropositive. Both conserved end residues are part of each CDR3. A D gene is named only where the DNA matches it firmly. A row's size may be missing; if present it is once, few, many or a size class.

j_gene,v_gene,abundance,d_gene,CDR3aa,CDR3nt
TRBJ1-3,TRBV4-3,.,.,CASSQDIKRVGGNTIYF,TGCGCCAGCAGCCAAGATATTAAGAGGGTTGGTGGAAACACCATATATTTT
TRBJ1-2,TRBV28,.,.,CASRLADSIYGYTF,TGTGCCAGCAGACTGGCGGACAGCATCTATGGCTACACCTTC
TRBJ1-1,TRBV30,few,.,CAWSVPGHRVGTEAFF,TGTGCCTGGAGTGTACCCGGACACCGCGTGGGCACTGAAGCTTTCTTT
TRBJ2-1,TRBV5-8,.,.,CASSLRGYEQFF,TGTGCCAGCAGCTTAAGGGGCTATGAGCAGTTCTTC
TRBJ2-7,TRBV5-1,.,.,CASSLAKSSYEQYF,TGCGCCAGCAGCTTGGCCAAGAGCTCCTACGAGCAGTACTTC
TRBJ2-3,TRBV27,few,.,CATSVDTQYF,TGTGCCACCTCGGTGGATACGCAGTATTTT
TRBJ1-5,TRBV15,once,.,CATSRQGSTQPQHF,TGTGCCACCAGCAGACAGGGGAGTACTCAGCCCCAGCATTTT
TRBJ2-1,TRBV28,.,TRBD2,CAPGLASFYNEQFF,TGTGCCCCGGGACTAGCGTCATTCTACAATGAGCAGTTCTTC
TRBJ1-2,TRBV29-1,.,.,CSVEDMALGVVNYGYTF,TGCAGCGTTGAAGATATGGCGTTAGGGGTCGTTAACTATGGCTACACCTTC
TRBJ1-5,TRBV6-6,.,.,CASSYPDSQPQHF,TGTGCCAGCAGTTACCCGGACAGTCAGCCCCAGCATTTT
TRBJ1-1,TRBV15,.,.,CATSVKVGDTEAFF,TGTGCCACCAGCGTAAAGGTAGGGGACACTGAAGCTTTCTTT
TRBJ1-2,TRBV7-9,.,TRBD1,CASSLVGTGVHYGYTF,TGTGCCAGCAGCTTAGTAGGGACAGGGGTTCACTATGGCTACACCTTC
TRBJ2-7,TRBV29-1,.,.,CSAEKGADEQYF,TGCAGCGCTGAGAAAGGGGCGGACGAGCAGTACTTC